This entry describes one T cell receptor beta chain. Its specificity is not known. The entry originates in a study of OX40 agonist ivuxolimab in advanced cancers. As for the study in general: Aged roughly 20 to 85 with a mean of approximately 57 years, they were more than 80% male. Study results and limitations: The study did not work out the antigen specificity of the expanded peripheral T cells.

Using immunoSEQ multiplex PCR, the repertoire was profiled, and TCRdb retains in-frame clones only, with some absent. The profile shows fewer than 35,000 clones, 74% of them singletons. There are 14 residues in the CDR3. This sequence was found in an adult with an advanced solid tumor such as melanoma, head and neck, liver or kidney cancer. J is TRBJ1-5 and V is TRBV21-1; TRBD1 is the table's D call and was not checked against the DNA. TRBV21-1 counts as a pseudogene. Source: CD4+ or CD8+ T cells sorted from blood, taken in a trial of the OX40 agonist ivuxolimab. Here the CDR3 reads CASSFTRGNQPQHF. The DNA of the CDR3 is TGTGCCAGCAGTTTTACAAGGGGTAATCAGCCCCAGCATTTT.